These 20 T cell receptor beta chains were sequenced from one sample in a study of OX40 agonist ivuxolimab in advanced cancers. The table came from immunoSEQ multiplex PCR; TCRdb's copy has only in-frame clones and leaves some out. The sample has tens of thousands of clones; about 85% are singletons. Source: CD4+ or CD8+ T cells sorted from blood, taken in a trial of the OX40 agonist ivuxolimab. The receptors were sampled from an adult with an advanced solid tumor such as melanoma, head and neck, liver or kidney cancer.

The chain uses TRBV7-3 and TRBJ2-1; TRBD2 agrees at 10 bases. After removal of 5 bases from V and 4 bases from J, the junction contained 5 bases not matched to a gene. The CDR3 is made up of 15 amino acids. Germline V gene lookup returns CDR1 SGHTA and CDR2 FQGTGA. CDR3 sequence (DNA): TGTGCCAGCAGCCTAAAGCGGGAGGGGTACAATGAGCAGTTCTTC. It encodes CASSLKREGYNEQFF.

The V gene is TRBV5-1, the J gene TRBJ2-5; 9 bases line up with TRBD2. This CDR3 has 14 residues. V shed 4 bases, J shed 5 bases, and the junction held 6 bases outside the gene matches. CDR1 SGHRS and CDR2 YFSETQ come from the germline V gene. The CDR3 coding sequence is TGCGCCAGCAGCCCCGGGACTAGCCGGGAGACCCAGTACTTC. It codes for CASSPGTSRETQYF.

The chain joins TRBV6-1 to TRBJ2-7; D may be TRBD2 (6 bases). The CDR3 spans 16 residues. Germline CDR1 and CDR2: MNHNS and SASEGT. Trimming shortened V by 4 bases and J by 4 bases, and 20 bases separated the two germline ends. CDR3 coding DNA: TGTGCCAGCAGTGGATTGGGGGAGGCCTCTTCTTACGAGCAGTACTTC. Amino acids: CASSGLGEASSYEQYF.

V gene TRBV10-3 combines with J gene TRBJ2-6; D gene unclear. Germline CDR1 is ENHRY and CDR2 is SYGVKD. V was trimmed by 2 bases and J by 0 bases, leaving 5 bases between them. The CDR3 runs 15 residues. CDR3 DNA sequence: TGTGCCATCAGTGAGGGGCTCTCTGGGGCCAACGTCCTGACTTTC. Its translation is CAISEGLSGANVLTF.

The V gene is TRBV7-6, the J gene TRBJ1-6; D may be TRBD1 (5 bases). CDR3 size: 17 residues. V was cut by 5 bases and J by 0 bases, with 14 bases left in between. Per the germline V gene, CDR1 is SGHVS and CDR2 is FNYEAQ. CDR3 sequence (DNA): TGTGCCAGCAGCCCCGATGGGGGGAGCTCCTATAATTCACCCCTCCACTTT. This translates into CASSPDGGSSYNSPLHF.

The CDR3 sequence is CAAEGTDTQYF. In DNA, the CDR3 is TGTGCCGCCGAAGGTACAGATACGCAGTATTTT. The gene calls are TRBV28 and TRBJ2-3, with D hard to call. The CDR3 loop spans 11 amino acids. Germline CDR1 is MDHEN and CDR2 is SYDVKM. Trimming left V 11 bases short and J 3 bases short, with 9 bases between.

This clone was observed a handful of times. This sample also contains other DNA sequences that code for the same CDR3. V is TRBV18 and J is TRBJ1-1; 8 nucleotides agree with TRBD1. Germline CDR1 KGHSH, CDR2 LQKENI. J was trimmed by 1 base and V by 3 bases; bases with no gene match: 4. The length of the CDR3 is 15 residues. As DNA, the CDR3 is TGTGCCAGCTCACCTCAGGGGGCCGAGAACACTGAAGCTTTCTTT. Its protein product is CASSPQGAENTEAFF. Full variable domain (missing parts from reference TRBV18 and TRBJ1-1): NAGVMQNPRHLVRRRGQEARLRCSPMKGHSHVYWYRQLPEEGLKFMVYLQKENIIDESGMPKERFSAEFPKEGPSILRIQQVVRGDSAAYFCASSPQGAENTEAFFGQGTRLTVV.

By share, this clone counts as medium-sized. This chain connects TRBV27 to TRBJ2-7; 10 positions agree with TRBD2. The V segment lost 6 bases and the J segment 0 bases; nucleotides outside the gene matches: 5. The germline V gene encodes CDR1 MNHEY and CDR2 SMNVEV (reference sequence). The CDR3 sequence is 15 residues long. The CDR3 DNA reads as TGTGCCAGCAGCCGAGCTAGCGGGAGCTCCTACGAGCAGTACTTC. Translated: CASSRASGSSYEQYF.

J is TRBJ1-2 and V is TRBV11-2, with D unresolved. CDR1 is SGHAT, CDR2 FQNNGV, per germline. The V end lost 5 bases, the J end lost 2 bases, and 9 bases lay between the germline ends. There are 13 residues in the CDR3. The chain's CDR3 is CASSPDMNYGYTF. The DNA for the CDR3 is TGTGCCAGCAGCCCTGACATGAACTATGGCTACACCTTC.

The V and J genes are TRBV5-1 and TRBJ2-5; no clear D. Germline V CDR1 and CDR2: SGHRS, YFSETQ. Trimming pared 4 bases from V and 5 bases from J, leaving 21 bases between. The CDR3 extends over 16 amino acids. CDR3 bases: TGCGCCAGCAGCCATGGTAGAGTTACCCGGATGGAGACCCAGTACTTC. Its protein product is CASSHGRVTRMETQYF.

The CDR3 DNA follows: TGTGCCAGCAGGGTTGGACAGCCCCAGCATTTT. It is translated as CASRVGQPQHF. The chain carries TRBV27 and TRBJ1-5; no definite D call. CDR3 length: 11 residues. The germline V and J ends were trimmed by 6 bases and 7 bases, with 7 bases remaining between them. Germline CDR1 reads MNHEY; CDR2 reads SMNVEV (reference sequence).

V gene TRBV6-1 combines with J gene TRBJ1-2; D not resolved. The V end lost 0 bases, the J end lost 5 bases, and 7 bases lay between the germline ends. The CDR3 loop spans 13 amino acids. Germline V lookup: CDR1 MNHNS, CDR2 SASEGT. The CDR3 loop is CASSEAEQYGYTF. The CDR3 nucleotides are TGTGCCAGCAGTGAAGCGGAACAGTATGGCTACACCTTC.

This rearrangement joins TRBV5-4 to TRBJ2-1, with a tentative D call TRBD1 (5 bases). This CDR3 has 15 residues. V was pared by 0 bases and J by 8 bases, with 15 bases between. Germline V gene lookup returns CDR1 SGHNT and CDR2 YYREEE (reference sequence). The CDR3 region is CASSLERVRGDEQFF. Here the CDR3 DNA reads TGTGCCAGCAGCTTGGAAAGGGTTAGGGGCGATGAGCAGTTCTTC.

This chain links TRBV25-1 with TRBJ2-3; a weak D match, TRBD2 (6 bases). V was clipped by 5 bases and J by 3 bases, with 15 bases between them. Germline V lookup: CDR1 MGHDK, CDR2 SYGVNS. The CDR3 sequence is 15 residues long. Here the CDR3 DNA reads TGTGCCAGCAGTTTCACGCGGGGTAATACAGATACGCAGTATTTT. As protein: CASSFTRGNTDTQYF.

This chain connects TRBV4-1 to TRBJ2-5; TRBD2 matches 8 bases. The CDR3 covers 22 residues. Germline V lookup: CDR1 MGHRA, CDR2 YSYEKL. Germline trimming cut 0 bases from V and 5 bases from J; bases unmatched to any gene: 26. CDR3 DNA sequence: TGCGCCAGCAGCCAAGAGGGTACCGGGACTAGGGGACTTTCCGTTCCGGGGGAGACCCAGTACTTC. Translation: CASSQEGTGTRGLSVPGETQYF.

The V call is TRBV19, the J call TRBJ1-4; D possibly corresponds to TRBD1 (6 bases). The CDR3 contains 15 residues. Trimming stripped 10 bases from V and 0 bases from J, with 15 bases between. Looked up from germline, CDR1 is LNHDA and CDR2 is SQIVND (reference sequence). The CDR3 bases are TGTGCCACCAGGATGCGGGGGCCAACTAATGAAAAACTGTTTTTT. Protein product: CATRMRGPTNEKLFF.

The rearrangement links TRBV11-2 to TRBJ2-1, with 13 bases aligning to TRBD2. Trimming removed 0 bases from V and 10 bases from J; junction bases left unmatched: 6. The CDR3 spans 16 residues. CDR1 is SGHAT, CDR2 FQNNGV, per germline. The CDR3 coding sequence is TGTGCCAGCAGCTTAGAACTAGCGGGAGGGGCCGAGGAGCAGTTCTTC. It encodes CASSLELAGGAEEQFF.

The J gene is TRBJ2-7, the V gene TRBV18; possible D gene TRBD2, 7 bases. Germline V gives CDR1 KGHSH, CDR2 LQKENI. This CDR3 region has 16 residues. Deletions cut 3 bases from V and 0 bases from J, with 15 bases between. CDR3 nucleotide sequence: TGTGCCAGCTCACCGCAAGGGGGGACTAACTCCTACGAGCAGTACTTC. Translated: CASSPQGGTNSYEQYF.

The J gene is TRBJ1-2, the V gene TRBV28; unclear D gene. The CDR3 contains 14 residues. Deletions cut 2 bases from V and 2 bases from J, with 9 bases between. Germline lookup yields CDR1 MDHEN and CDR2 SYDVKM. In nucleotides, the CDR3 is TGTGCCAGCAGTTTAGGAGGACCCAACTATGGCTACACCTTC. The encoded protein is CASSLGGPNYGYTF.

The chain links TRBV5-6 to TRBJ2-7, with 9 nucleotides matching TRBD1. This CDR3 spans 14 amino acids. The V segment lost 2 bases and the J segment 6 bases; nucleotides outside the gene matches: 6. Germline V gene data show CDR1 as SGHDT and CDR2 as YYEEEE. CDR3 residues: CASSLQGAVSEQYF. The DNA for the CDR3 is TGTGCCAGCAGCTTACAGGGGGCGGTCAGCGAGCAGTACTTC.